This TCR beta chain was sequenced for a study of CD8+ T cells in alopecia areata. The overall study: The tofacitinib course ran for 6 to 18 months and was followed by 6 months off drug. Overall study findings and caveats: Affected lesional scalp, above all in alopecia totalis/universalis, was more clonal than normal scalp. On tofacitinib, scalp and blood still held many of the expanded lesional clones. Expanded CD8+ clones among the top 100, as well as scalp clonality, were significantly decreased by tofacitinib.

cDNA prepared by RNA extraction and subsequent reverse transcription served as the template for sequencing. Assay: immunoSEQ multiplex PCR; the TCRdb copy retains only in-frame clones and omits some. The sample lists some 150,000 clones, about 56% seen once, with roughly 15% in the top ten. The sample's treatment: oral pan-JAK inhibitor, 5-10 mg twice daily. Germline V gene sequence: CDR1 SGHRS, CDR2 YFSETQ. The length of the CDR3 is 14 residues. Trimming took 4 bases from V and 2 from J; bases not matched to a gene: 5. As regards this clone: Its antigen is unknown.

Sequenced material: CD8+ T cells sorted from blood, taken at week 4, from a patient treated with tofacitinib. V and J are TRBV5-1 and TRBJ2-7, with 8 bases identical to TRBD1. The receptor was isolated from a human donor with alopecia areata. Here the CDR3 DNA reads TGCGCCAGCAGCCCCCGGGACAGGACCTACGAGCAGTACTTC. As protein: CASSPRDRTYEQYF.